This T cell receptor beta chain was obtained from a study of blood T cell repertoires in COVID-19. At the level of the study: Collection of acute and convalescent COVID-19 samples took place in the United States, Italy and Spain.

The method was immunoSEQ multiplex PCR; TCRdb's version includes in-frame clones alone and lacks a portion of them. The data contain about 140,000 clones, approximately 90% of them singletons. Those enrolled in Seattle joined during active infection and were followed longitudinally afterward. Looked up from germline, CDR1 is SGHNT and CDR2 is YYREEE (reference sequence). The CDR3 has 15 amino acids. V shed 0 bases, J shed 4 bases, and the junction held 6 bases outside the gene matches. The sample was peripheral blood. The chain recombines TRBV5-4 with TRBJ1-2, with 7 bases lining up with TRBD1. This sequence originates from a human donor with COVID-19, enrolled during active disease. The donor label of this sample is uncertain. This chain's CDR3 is CASSLAAGTAYGYTF. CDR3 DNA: TGTGCCAGCAGCTTGGCCGCCGGGACAGCCTATGGCTACACCTTC.